This T cell receptor (beta chain) was recovered during a study of blood T cells in healthy people across ages. The study, taken as a whole, reports: The study regarded diversity estimates from one million T cells as underestimates. Naive T cell percentage and TCR beta diversity correlated strongly.

With a J-beta primer mix and a sample-barcoded 5' primer, a second PCR ran about 6 to 11 cycles. TCRdb processed the 5' RACE reads anew with MiXCR; each CDR3 protein has one entry. This table has about 1.4 million distinct CDR3 sequences, roughly 59% appearing once. J gave up 1 base and V 4 bases, and 5 bases lay outside the gene matches. CDR3 length: 16 amino acids. CDR1 and CDR2 from the germline V gene are KGHSH and LQKENI. Worth noting for this clonotype: Its antigen is currently unknown.

It was 9.5 to 10 milliliters of peripheral blood that were drawn from each donor. This chain uses TRBV18 with TRBJ2-1; TRBD2 aligns across 9 bases. The TCR comes from a man younger than 35 in good health. Source material: blood. As DNA, the CDR3 is TGTGCCAGCTCACTCGCTAGCGGGGTTTCCTACAATGAGCAGTTCTTC. This codes for CASSLASGVSYNEQFF.